This T cell receptor beta chain was retrieved from a study of blood T cell repertoires in COVID-19. The method was immunoSEQ multiplex PCR; TCRdb's version includes in-frame clones alone and lacks a portion of them. The data show tens of thousands of clones, roughly four fifths seen once. The CDR3 runs 13 residues. Trimming took 6 bases from V and 1 from J, leaving 8 bases between them. Germline-derived CDR1 and CDR2 are MDHEN and SYDVKM. The chain joins TRBV28 to TRBJ2-3; D is undetermined. Sequencing was carried out using peripheral blood. The sequence was collected from a woman in her sixties with acute or convalescent COVID-19. The CDR3, as DNA: TGTGCCAGCAGCCAACATGGCACAGATACGCAGTATTTT. Protein sequence: CASSQHGTDTQYF.